This T cell receptor (beta chain) is drawn from a study of OX40 agonist ivuxolimab in advanced cancers. Background on the study: Every patient in dose escalation had hepatocellular carcinoma, melanoma, renal cell or head and neck cancer. Whole-study findings and limits: Low clonal expansion, among the lowest seen, marked partial responders at 0.1-3.0 mg/kg. Dosing at 0.1 to 3.0 mg/kg was accompanied by clonal expansion of CD4+ and CD8+ blood T cells by week 6.

Details on this clone: What it binds is unknown.

The length of the CDR3 is 14 residues. Germline CDR1 reads MNHEY; CDR2 reads SMNVEV (reference sequence). The V end lost 6 bases, the J end lost 2 bases, and 13 bases lay between the germline ends. Profiling relied on immunoSEQ multiplex PCR, and the TCRdb table lists in-frame clones only, not all of them. The sample consists of roughly 62,000 clones, around 86% of them appearing once. The chain links TRBV27 to TRBJ1-1; D is undetermined. The sequence came from an adult with an advanced solid tumor such as melanoma, head and neck, liver or kidney cancer. The starting material was CD4+ or CD8+ T cells sorted from blood, obtained in a trial of the OX40 agonist ivuxolimab. The CDR3 region is CASSMRAENTEAFF. CDR3 nucleotides: TGTGCCAGCAGCATGAGGGCCGAAAACACTGAAGCTTTCTTT.